This T cell receptor beta chain was captured by sequencing in a study of siplizumab effects on memory and regulatory T cells. Overall study findings and caveats: Many proliferating CD4+ or CD8+ clones remained unclassified. Roughly 75-96% of them could not be assigned either a naive or a memory phenotype.

This CDR3 has 15 amino acids. V lost 5 bases and J 7 bases, leaving 18 bases between the germline ends. Per the germline V gene, CDR1 is SGHVS and CDR2 is FQNEAQ. TCRdb's table, derived via immunoSEQ multiplex PCR, lists solely in-frame clones and lacks some. Of 100,000 or so clones listed, 91% are singletons. Turning to this clone: Its target is not known.

The chain couples TRBV7-8 to TRBJ1-5; D perhaps matches TRBD1 (5 bases). The sample consisted of CD4+ T cells sorted from blood. The source is a human donor in good health. Some clones in this sample may be carry-over from other donors' samples. For the CDR3, the DNA is TGTGCCAGCAGCGTCTCCGGGGCTTCTGGGCAGCCCCAGCATTTT. Translation: CASSVSGASGQPQHF.